This T cell receptor (beta chain) emerged from a study of blood T cell repertoires in COVID-19. Cohort placement rested on clinical history that participants reported themselves. V was pared by 0 bases and J by 5 bases, with 19 bases between. Germline V gene data show CDR1 as MRHNA and CDR2 as SNTAGT. The CDR3 length is 18 residues. Per the authors' pipeline: Nucleated cell counts were estimated from reference gene primer amplification. Only in-frame clones appear in the TCRdb table, and some are missing; sequencing was by immunoSEQ multiplex PCR. That table furnishes V, J and clone size, whereas the DNA furnished D and trimming. The sample lists 140,000 to 150,000 clones; approximately 87% were seen once.

Sample: PBMCs or T cells enriched from blood (not recorded which). This sequence was found in a man aged 60 to 75 who had recovered from COVID-19. The chain links TRBV6-4 to TRBJ2-2, with D maybe TRBD2 (6 bases). Here the CDR3 DNA reads TGTGCCAGCAGTGACTCGAGTCGGACGGGAGTGGGGACCGGGGAGCTGTTTTTT. Its translation: CASSDSSRTGVGTGELFF.